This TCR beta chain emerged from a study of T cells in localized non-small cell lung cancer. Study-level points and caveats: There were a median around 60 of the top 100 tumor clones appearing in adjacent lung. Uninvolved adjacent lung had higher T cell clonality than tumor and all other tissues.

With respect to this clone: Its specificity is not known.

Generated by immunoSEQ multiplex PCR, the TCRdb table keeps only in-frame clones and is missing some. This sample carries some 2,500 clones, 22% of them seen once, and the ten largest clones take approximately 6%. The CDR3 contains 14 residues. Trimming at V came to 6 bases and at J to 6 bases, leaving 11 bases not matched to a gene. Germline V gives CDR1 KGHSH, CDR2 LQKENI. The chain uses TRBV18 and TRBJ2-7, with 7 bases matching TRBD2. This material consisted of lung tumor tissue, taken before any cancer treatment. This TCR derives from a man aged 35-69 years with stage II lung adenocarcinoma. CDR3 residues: CASSYRGEQPEQYF. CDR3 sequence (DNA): TGTGCCAGCTCCTACCGGGGGGAACAGCCCGAGCAGTACTTC.